The 27 T cell receptor beta chains in this list originate from one sample, sequenced in a study of blood T cell repertoires in COVID-19. Sequencing used immunoSEQ multiplex PCR; TCRdb keeps in-frame clones, though not all of them. The repertoire holds 250,000 to 350,000 clones, under 90% seen once, with 0.85% to 0.95% in the top ten. Material for sequencing was peripheral blood. All receptors come from a woman aged 40 to 49 who had recovered from COVID-19.

The gene calls are TRBV30 and TRBJ1-4, with 11 bases lining up with TRBD1. V lost 5 bases, J lost 8 bases, and 4 bases stayed unmatched. CDR1 GTSNPN and CDR2 SVGIG come from the germline V gene (reference sequence). The CDR3 has 13 amino acids. This CDR3 reads CAWGTGGNEKLFF. The CDR3 DNA follows: TGTGCCTGGGGGACAGGGGGAAACGAAAAACTGTTTTTT.

V is TRBV19 and J is TRBJ2-3, with 9 bases that match TRBD1. Trimming removed 2 bases from V and 6 bases from J; junction bases left unmatched: 6. The CDR3 length is 15 residues. The germline CDR1 and CDR2 sequences are LNHDA and SQIVND (reference sequence). The CDR3, as DNA: TGTGCCAGTAGTATATCGGGACAGGGCGACGATACGCAGTATTTT. Its protein is CASSISGQGDDTQYF.

The genes are TRBV18 and TRBJ1-5, with D hard to call. Trimming removed 4 bases from V and 2 bases from J, with 9 bases in between. The CDR3 contains 14 residues. Germline values: CDR1 KGHSH, CDR2 LQKENI. The CDR3 DNA sequence: TGTGCCAGCTCACGAGGTGGTGGCAATCAGCCCCAGCATTTT. Translating it yields CASSRGGGNQPQHF.

V usage is TRBV5-1 and J usage is TRBJ2-7; 7 positions agree with TRBD1. Germline V gene lookup returns CDR1 SGHRS and CDR2 YFSETQ. J gave up 2 bases and V 4 bases, and 3 bases lay outside the gene matches. This CDR3 has 13 amino acids. The CDR3 region is CASSGDRAYEQYF. For the CDR3, the DNA is TGCGCCAGCAGCGGGGACAGAGCCTACGAGCAGTACTTC.

CDR3 nucleotides: TGTGCCACCAGTTTTTCGCGGGAGGGACAAGAGACCCAGTACTTC. This codes for CATSFSREGQETQYF. This chain connects TRBV24-1 to TRBJ2-5; 9 bases are a match to TRBD2. Trimming removed 6 bases from V and 2 bases from J; junction bases left unmatched: 6. CDR1 KGHDR and CDR2 SFDVKD come from the germline V gene. CDR3 length: 15 amino acids.

This clone came up a few times. The V gene is TRBV11-3, the J gene TRBJ2-5; D is perhaps TRBD2 (6 bases). V dropped 7 bases and J dropped 2 bases, with 17 bases sitting between them. The CDR3 runs 15 residues. The V gene's germline CDR1 is SGHNT and CDR2 YENEEA. CDR3 in DNA: TGTGCCAGCACCGCGAGCGGCGGGGTACAAGAGACCCAGTACTTC. This translates into CASTASGGVQETQYF.

The CDR3 region is CATSDRTSGIRGTQYF. The CDR3 DNA is TGTGCCACCAGTGATCGGACTAGCGGGATTCGTGGGACCCAGTACTTC. This rearrangement joins TRBV24-1 to TRBJ2-5, with 12 positions matching TRBD2. V was clipped by 3 bases and J by 7 bases; unmatched bases: 8. Germline assignment: CDR1 KGHDR and CDR2 SFDVKD. There are 16 residues in the CDR3.

The gene calls are TRBV27 and TRBJ2-1; 9 bases are shared with TRBD2. The CDR3 covers 18 residues. Trimming took 3 bases from V and 4 from J; bases not matched to a gene: 13. CDR1 is MNHEY and CDR2 is SMNVEV in the germline V gene (reference sequence). CDR3 nucleotides: TGTGCCAGCAGTTTGCGGGGGCTTACTAGCGGGCTATACAATGAGCAGTTCTTC. Translated, it gives CASSLRGLTSGLYNEQFF.

J is TRBJ2-3 and V is TRBV7-9; the D is unclear. V lost 3 bases, J lost 5 bases, and 3 bases lay in between. CDR3 length equals 11 residues. Germline CDR1 and CDR2: SEHNR and FQNEAQ (reference sequence). DNA of the CDR3: TGTGCCAGCAGCTTTAAAGATACGCAGTATTTT. This encodes CASSFKDTQYF.

The V and J genes are TRBV7-2 and TRBJ2-2, with TRBD1 identical over 12 bases. The junction had 3 bases not matched to a gene; V was cut back by 4 bases and J by 6 bases. The CDR3 totals 15 residues. Germline CDR1 SGHTA, CDR2 FQGNSA. Written as DNA, the CDR3 is TGTGCCAGCAGCTCGGGACAGGGGGCGCCCGGGGAGCTGTTTTTT. Protein product: CASSSGQGAPGELFF.

The V and J genes are TRBV30 and TRBJ2-3; a possible D gene is TRBD2 (5 bases). This CDR3 comprises 12 residues. Germline CDR1 and CDR2: GTSNPN and SVGIG (reference sequence). Trimming removed 6 bases from V and 0 bases from J, with 7 bases in between. This CDR3 is CACGSSTDTQYF. The CDR3 bases are TGTGCCTGTGGGAGCAGCACAGATACGCAGTATTTT.

J is TRBJ2-7 and V is TRBV4-1, with D possibly matching TRBD2 (6 bases). V was clipped by 0 bases and J by 5 bases, with 26 bases between them. This CDR3 has 19 residues. Germline values: CDR1 MGHRA, CDR2 YSYEKL. As DNA, the CDR3 is TGCGCCAGCAGCCAAGATTTTGGAGGGGCGTCCCCTTCGGGGAACGAGCAGTACTTC. Translated, it gives CASSQDFGGASPSGNEQYF.

The chain recombines TRBV18 with TRBJ2-3; a weak D match, TRBD2 (6 bases). From germline, CDR1 is KGHSH and CDR2 LQKENI. The CDR3 loop spans 15 amino acids. Between the trimmed V and J ends, which lost 2 bases and 1 base, there was a span of 10 bases. The CDR3 bases are TGTGCCAGCTCACCAACGCCTAGCGGCACAGATACGCAGTATTTT. Translation gives CASSPTPSGTDTQYF.

The J gene is TRBJ2-7, the V gene TRBV5-4; TRBD2 matches 7 bases. The CDR3 contains 16 residues. The germline gives CDR1 SGHNT, CDR2 YYREEE (reference sequence). V lost 4 bases, J lost 2 bases, and 12 bases stayed unmatched. DNA for the CDR3: TGTGCCAGCAGCCCCGCGGTCGGGAGGACCACCTACGAGCAGTACTTC. It codes for CASSPAVGRTTYEQYF.

The CDR3: CASSLPGTYEQYF. The CDR3 nucleotides read TGTGCCAGCAGCCTGCCAGGTACCTACGAGCAGTACTTC. The V call is TRBV5-6, the J call TRBJ2-7; D is uncertain. V dropped 4 bases and J dropped 2 bases, with 10 bases sitting between them. The CDR3 loop spans 13 amino acids. Germline values: CDR1 SGHDT, CDR2 YYEEEE.

The chain has TRBV6-5 and TRBJ1-5; the D gene is possibly TRBD1 (6 bases). The ends were cut back, 2 bases at V and 4 bases at J, with 12 bases in the middle. The CDR3 runs to 15 residues. The V gene's germline CDR1 is MNHEY and CDR2 SVGAGI. The CDR3 DNA is TGTGCCAGCAGTTACCCGGGGGGCCGAAATCAGCCCCAGCATTTT. Translated: CASSYPGGRNQPQHF.

This clone was recorded only once. The chain links TRBV2 to TRBJ2-2, with D possibly matching TRBD2 (5 bases). CDR3 length: 14 residues. CDR1 SNHLY and CDR2 FYNNEI come from the germline V gene. Trimming cost V 7 bases and J 2 bases, with 11 bases left between them. The CDR3 DNA reads TGTGCCAGCATGGAGCGGACTAACACCGGGGAGCTGTTTTTT. It specifies CASMERTNTGELFF. The full variable domain, rest sourced from reference TRBV2 and TRBJ2-2, is EPEVTQTPSHQVTQMGQEVILRCVPISNHLYFYWYRQILGQKVEFLVSFYNNEISEKSEIFDDQFSVERPDGSNFTLKIRSTKLEDSAMYFCASMERTNTGELFFGEGSRLTVL.

The gene calls are TRBV7-3 and TRBJ1-1, with 7 bases identical to TRBD1. V trimming: 3 bases; J trimming: 11 bases; junction bases outside the gene matches: 9. The CDR3 loop spans 13 amino acids. Germline V gives CDR1 SGHTA, CDR2 FQGTGA. CDR3: CASSLTGKQPAFF. The DNA for the CDR3 is TGTGCCAGCAGCTTGACAGGGAAACAACCCGCTTTCTTT.

The chain uses TRBV7-3 and TRBJ2-5; 10 bases agree with TRBD2. CDR3 length equals 14 residues. J was trimmed by 7 bases and V by 8 bases; bases with no gene match: 10. From germline, CDR1 is SGHTA and CDR2 FQGTGA. CDR3 in amino acids: CASARTSGHPTQYF. CDR3 DNA sequence: TGTGCCAGCGCCCGGACTAGCGGACATCCGACCCAGTACTTC.

The rearrangement joins TRBV19 to TRBJ1-2; D possibly corresponds to TRBD1 (6 bases). Between the trimmed V and J ends, which lost 2 bases and 4 bases, there was a span of 14 bases. The CDR3 is made up of 15 amino acids. The V gene's germline CDR1 is LNHDA and CDR2 SQIVND (reference sequence). CDR3 sequence reads: CASSIMDSDVYGYTF. CDR3 coding DNA: TGTGCCAGTAGTATAATGGACAGCGACGTCTATGGCTACACCTTC.

The rearrangement joins TRBV7-2 to TRBJ1-4, with D possibly being TRBD1 (5 bases). V shed 0 bases and J shed 7 bases, with 15 bases lying between them. Germline V gene data show CDR1 as SGHTA and CDR2 as FQGNSA. The CDR3 consists of 16 residues. In nucleotides, the CDR3 is TGTGCCAGCAGCTTAGCAGATTCAGGGTCCGGTGAAAAACTGTTTTTT. Translating gives CASSLADSGSGEKLFF.

This chain uses TRBV18 with TRBJ2-5; TRBD2 matches 7 bases. Germline CDR1 and CDR2: KGHSH and LQKENI. There are 15 residues in the CDR3. Trimming at V came to 3 bases and at J to 3 bases, leaving 7 bases not matched to a gene. CDR3 loop: CASSPAAGAEETQYF. CDR3 nucleotide sequence: TGTGCCAGCTCACCGGCGGCGGGAGCTGAAGAGACCCAGTACTTC. Full variable domain (remainder filled in from reference TRBV18 and TRBJ2-5): NAGVMQNPRHLVRRRGQEARLRCSPMKGHSHVYWYRQLPEEGLKFMVYLQKENIIDESGMPKERFSAEFPKEGPSILRIQQVVRGDSAAYFCASSPAAGAEETQYFGPGTRLLVL.

J is TRBJ2-7 and V is TRBV7-2; 10 bases are a match to TRBD2. Trimming cost V 1 base and J 4 bases; bases outside gene matches: 4. The CDR3 covers 15 residues. Germline CDR1 reads SGHTA; CDR2 reads FQGNSA. The CDR3 is CASSLEAGGIYEQYF. As DNA, the CDR3 is TGTGCCAGCAGCTTAGAAGCGGGAGGGATATACGAGCAGTACTTC.

The chain links TRBV2 to TRBJ2-5; 9 bases fit TRBD1. Germline CDR1 is SNHLY and CDR2 is FYNNEI. V trimming: 5 bases; J trimming: 1 base; junction bases outside the gene matches: 5. The CDR3 sequence is 15 residues long. This CDR3 reads CASSLDRGPQETQYF. The CDR3 DNA follows: TGTGCCAGCAGTCTGGACAGGGGTCCCCAAGAGACCCAGTACTTC.

The chain has TRBV3-1 (or the pseudogene TRBV3-2) and TRBJ2-7, with 9 bases lining up with TRBD1. Germline-derived CDR1 and CDR2 are LGHDT and YNNKEL (reference sequence). The CDR3 has 13 residues. The V segment lost 6 bases and the J segment 3 bases; nucleotides outside the gene matches: 3. The CDR3 spells CASSRTGVYEQYF. Here the CDR3 DNA reads TGTGCCAGCAGTCGGACAGGGGTCTACGAGCAGTACTTC.

The V and J genes are TRBV9 and TRBJ2-3; TRBD2 might be the D (5 bases). Germline CDR1 SGDLS, CDR2 YYNGEE. V was shortened by 4 bases and J by 6 bases, with 21 bases between the two germline ends. The CDR3 is made up of 16 amino acids. The CDR3 loop reads CASSLSAEPIGDTQYF. The CDR3, as DNA: TGTGCCAGCAGCCTTAGCGCGGAACCGATCGGCGATACGCAGTATTTT. Variable domain in full (rest from reference TRBV9 and TRBJ2-3): DSGVTQTPKHLITATGQRVTLRCSPRSGDLSVYWYQQSLDQGLQFLIQYYNGEERAKGNILERFSAQQFPDLHSELNLSSLELGDSALYFCASSLSAEPIGDTQYFGPGTRLTVL.

This chain joins TRBV9 and TRBJ2-2; 11 bases match TRBD2. The germline gives CDR1 SGDLS, CDR2 YYNGEE. Trimming at V came to 3 bases and at J to 0 bases, leaving 4 bases not matched to a gene. The CDR3 is 17 amino acids. The CDR3: CASSAGTSGANTGELFF. For the CDR3, the DNA is TGTGCCAGCAGCGCCGGGACTAGCGGAGCGAACACCGGGGAGCTGTTTTTT.